The 8 T cell receptor beta chains given below trace back to one sample, sequenced in a study of PD-1 blockade in classical Hodgkin lymphoma. Every patient relapsed after autologous stem cell transplantation, and brentuximab vedotin exposure varied. Data came from immunoSEQ multiplex PCR; TCRdb stores just in-frame clones and leaves some out. The repertoire consists of about 98,000 clones, with approximately 92% occurring once and the leading ten covering about 2.5%. The material sequenced was peripheral blood mononuclear cells (PBMCs), taken at baseline. The receptors derive from a human donor with classical Hodgkin lymphoma.

The V call is TRBV27, the J call TRBJ2-2; 9 bases map to TRBD1. This CDR3 spans 15 amino acids. V shed 3 bases and J 5 bases; nucleotides not matched to a gene: 4. Germline V gene data show CDR1 as MNHEY and CDR2 as SMNVEV (reference sequence). The CDR3 reads CASSLGDRGTGELFF. Here the CDR3 DNA reads TGTGCCAGCAGTTTGGGCGACAGGGGGACCGGGGAGCTGTTTTTT.

The CDR3 DNA is TGCAGCGTCCTAAGTACTACCTACGAGCAGTACTTC. It codes for CSVLSTTYEQYF. The chain joins TRBV29-1 to TRBJ2-7; D is unresolved. Trimming cost V 6 bases and J 2 bases, with 11 bases left between them. Germline V lookup: CDR1 SQVTM, CDR2 ANQGSEA. The CDR3 consists of 12 residues.

This clone is a singleton in its sample. The chain uses TRBV5-4 and TRBJ2-3; the match to TRBD1 covers 8 bases. Unmatched junction bases numbered 12, after V lost 4 bases and J lost 8 bases. Germline assignment: CDR1 SGHNT and CDR2 YYREEE (reference sequence). This CDR3 contains 15 residues. In DNA form, the CDR3 reads TGTGCCAGCAGCCCCCCCGGGACAGGACCGGCTACGCAGTATTTT. As protein: CASSPPGTGPATQYF.

The chain uses TRBV18 and TRBJ1-1; 7 nucleotides match TRBD1. V trimming: 3 bases; J trimming: 4 bases; junction bases outside the gene matches: 2. The germline gives CDR1 KGHSH, CDR2 LQKENI. This CDR3 is 13 amino acids long. This CDR3 is CASSPDRPTEAFF. In nucleotides, the CDR3 is TGTGCCAGCTCACCGGACAGGCCCACTGAAGCTTTCTTT.

The CDR3 region is CSASKGDTIYF. The DNA for the CDR3 is TGCAGCGCAAGCAAGGGGGACACCATATATTTT. J is TRBJ1-3 and V is TRBV29-1, with TRBD1 as a possible D gene (6 bases). The CDR3 covers 11 residues. Germline CDR1 reads SQVTM; CDR2 reads ANQGSEA. V lost 7 bases and J lost 8, with 12 bases in between.

This chain connects TRBV6-6 to TRBJ2-5; D not certain. Between the trimmed V and J ends, which lost 3 bases and 1 base, there was a span of 9 bases. The CDR3 length is 14 residues. Germline CDR1 reads MNHNY; CDR2 reads SVGAGI (reference sequence). DNA for the CDR3: TGTGCCAGCAGTTATTATGGGCCCCAAGAGACCCAGTACTTC. This codes for CASSYYGPQETQYF.

This clone was seen once. This chain links TRBV11-2 with TRBJ2-1, with 9 bases identical to TRBD2. The CDR3 sequence is 16 residues long. J lost 8 bases, V lost 1 base, and 9 bases had no gene match. Germline values: CDR1 SGHAT, CDR2 FQNNGV. CDR3 in amino acids: CASSLAIAGGPDEQFF. The CDR3 bases are TGTGCCAGCAGCTTAGCTATTGCGGGAGGGCCCGATGAGCAGTTCTTC.

This chain joins TRBV5-6 and TRBJ1-2; D remains ambiguous. In germline, CDR1 is SGHDT, CDR2 YYEEEE. V dropped 1 base and J dropped 8 bases, with 12 bases sitting between them. This CDR3 is 13 amino acids long. The CDR3: CASSLRAAEGYTF. The CDR3 DNA reads as TGTGCCAGCAGCTTGAGAGCTGCAGAGGGCTACACCTTC.